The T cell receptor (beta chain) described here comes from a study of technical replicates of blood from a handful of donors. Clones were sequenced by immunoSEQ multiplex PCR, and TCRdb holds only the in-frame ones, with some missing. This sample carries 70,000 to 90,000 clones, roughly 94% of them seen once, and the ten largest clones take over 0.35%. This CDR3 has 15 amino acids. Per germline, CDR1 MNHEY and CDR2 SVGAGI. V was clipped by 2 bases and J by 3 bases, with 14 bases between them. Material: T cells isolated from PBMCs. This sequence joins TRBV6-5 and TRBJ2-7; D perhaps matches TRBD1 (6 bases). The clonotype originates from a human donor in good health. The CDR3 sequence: CASSYQSGVFYEQYF. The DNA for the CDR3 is TGTGCCAGCAGTTACCAGTCAGGGGTTTTCTACGAGCAGTACTTC.